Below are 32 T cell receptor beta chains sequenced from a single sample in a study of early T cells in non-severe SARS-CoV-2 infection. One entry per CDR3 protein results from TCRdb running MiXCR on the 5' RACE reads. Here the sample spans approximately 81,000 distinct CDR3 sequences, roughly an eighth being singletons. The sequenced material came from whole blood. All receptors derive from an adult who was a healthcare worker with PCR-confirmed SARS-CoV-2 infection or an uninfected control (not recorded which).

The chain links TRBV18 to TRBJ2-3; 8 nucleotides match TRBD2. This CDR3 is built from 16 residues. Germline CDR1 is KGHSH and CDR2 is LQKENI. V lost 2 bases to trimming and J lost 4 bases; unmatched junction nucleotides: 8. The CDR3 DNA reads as TGTGCCAGCTCACCAGCCGGGGGGGCGCAACCAGATACGCAGTATTTT. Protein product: CASSPAGGAQPDTQYF.

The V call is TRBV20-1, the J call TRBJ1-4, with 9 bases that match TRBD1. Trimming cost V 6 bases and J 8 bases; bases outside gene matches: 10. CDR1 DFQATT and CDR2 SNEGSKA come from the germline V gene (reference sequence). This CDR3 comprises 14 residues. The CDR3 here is CSADHRGQGEKLFF. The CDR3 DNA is TGCAGTGCGGATCACAGGGGGCAAGGGGAAAAACTGTTTTTT.

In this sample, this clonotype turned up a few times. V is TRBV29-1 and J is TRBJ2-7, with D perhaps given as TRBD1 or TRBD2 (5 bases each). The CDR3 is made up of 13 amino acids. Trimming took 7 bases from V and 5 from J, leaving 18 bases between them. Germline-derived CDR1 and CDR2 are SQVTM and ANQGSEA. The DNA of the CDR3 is TGCAGCGGCAAAGGGCAGGGTAGCGACGAGCAGTACTTC. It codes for CSGKGQGSDEQYF.

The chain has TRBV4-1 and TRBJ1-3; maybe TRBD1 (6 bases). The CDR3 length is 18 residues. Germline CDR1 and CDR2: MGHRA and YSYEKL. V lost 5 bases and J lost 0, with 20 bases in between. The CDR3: CASSTRIQGPRSGNTIYF. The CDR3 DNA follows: TGCGCCAGCAGCACCCGTATACAGGGACCTCGCTCTGGAAACACCATATATTTT.

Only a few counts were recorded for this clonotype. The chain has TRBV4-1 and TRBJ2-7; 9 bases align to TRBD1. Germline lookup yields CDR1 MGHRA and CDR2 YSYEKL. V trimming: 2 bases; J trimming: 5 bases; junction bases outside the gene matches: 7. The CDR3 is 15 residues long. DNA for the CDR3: TGCGCCAGCAGCCAATTACAGGGGGCGTTGGACGAGCAGTACTTC. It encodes CASSQLQGALDEQYF.

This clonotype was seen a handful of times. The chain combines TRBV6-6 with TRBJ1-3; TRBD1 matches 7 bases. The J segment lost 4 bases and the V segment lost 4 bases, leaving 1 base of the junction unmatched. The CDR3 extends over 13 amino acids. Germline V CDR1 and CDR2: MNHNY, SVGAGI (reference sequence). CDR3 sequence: CASSWDSGNTIYF. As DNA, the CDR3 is TGTGCCAGCAGTTGGGACAGCGGAAACACCATATATTTT.

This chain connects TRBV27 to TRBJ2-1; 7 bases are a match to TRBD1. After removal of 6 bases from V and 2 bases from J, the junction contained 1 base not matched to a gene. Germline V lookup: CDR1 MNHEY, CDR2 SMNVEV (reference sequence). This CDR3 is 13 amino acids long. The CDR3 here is CASRGTAYNEQFF. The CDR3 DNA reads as TGTGCCAGCAGGGGGACAGCCTACAATGAGCAGTTCTTC.

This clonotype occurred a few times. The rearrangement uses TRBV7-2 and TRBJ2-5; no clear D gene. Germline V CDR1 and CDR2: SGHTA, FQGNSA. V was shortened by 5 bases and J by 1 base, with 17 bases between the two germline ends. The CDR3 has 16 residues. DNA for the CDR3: TGTGCCAGCAGCCCCTCCGGCGTTCAATTCCAAGAGACCCAGTACTTC. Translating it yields CASSPSGVQFQETQYF.

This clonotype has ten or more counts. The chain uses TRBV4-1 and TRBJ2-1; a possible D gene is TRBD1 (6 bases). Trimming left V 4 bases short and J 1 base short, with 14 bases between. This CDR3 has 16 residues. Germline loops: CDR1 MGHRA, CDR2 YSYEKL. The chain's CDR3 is CASSLGQTFSYNEQFF. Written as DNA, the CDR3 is TGCGCCAGCAGCCTAGGACAGACTTTTTCCTACAATGAGCAGTTCTTC.

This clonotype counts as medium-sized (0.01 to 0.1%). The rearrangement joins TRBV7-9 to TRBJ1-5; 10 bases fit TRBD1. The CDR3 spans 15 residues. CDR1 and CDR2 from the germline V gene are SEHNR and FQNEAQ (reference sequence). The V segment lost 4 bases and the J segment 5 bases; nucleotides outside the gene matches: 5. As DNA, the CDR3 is TGTGCCAGCAGCTCTACCGGGACAGGGGATCAGCCCCAGCATTTT. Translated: CASSSTGTGDQPQHF.

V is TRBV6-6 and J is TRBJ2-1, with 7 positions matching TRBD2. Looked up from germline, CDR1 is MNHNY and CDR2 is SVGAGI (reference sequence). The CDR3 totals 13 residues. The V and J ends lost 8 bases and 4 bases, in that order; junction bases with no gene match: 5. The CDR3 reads CASAGGRYNEQFF. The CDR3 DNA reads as TGTGCCAGCGCAGGCGGGAGATACAATGAGCAGTTCTTC.

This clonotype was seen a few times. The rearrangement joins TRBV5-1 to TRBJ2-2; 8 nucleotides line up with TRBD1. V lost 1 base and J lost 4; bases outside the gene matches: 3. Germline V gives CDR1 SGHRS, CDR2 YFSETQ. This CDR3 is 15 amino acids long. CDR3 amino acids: CASSLSGQGTGELFF. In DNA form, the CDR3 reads TGCGCCAGCAGCTTGTCAGGACAGGGCACCGGGGAGCTGTTTTTT.

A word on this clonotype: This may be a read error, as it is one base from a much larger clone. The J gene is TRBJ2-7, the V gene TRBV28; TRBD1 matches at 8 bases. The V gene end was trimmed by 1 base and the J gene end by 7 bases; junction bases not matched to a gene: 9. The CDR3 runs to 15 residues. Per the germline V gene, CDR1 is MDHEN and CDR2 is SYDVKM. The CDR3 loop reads CASSLSGQAIMEQYF. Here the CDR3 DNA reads TGTGCCAGCAGTTTATCGGGACAGGCAATTATGGAGCAGTACTTC.

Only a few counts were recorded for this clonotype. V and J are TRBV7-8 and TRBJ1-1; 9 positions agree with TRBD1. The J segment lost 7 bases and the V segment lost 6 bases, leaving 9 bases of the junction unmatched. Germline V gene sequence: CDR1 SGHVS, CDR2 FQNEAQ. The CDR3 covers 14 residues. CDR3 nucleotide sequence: TGTGCCAGCAGACCGGACAGGGGCCGTTATGAAGCTTTCTTT. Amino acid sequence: CASRPDRGRYEAFF.

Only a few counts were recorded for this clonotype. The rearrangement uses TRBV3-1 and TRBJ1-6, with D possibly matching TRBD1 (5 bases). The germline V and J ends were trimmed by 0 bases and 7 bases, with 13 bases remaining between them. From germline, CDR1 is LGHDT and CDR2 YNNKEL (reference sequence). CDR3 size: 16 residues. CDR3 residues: CASSQDLAGWNSPLHF. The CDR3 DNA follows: TGTGCCAGCAGCCAAGATCTGGCAGGGTGGAATTCACCCCTCCACTTT.

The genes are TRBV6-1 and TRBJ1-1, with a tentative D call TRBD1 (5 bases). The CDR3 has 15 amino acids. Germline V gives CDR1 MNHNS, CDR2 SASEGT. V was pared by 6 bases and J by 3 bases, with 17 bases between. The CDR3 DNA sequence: TGTGCCAGCAGAAAGGGGACCCATGGGGACACTGAAGCTTTCTTT. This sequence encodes CASRKGTHGDTEAFF.

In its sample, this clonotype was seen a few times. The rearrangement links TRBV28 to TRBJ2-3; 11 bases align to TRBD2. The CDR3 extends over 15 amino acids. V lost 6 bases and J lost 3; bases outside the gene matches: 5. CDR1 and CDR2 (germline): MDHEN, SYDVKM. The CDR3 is CASSYSGRGTDTQYF. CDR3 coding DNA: TGTGCCAGCAGCTATAGCGGGAGGGGGACAGATACGCAGTATTTT. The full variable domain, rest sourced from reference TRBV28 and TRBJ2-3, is DVKVTQSSRYLVKRTGEKVFLECVQDMDHENMFWYRQDPGLGLRLIYFSYDVKMKEKGDIPEGYSVSREKKERFSLILESASTNQTSMYLCASSYSGRGTDTQYFGPGTRLTVL.

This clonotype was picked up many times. CDR3 coding DNA: TGTGCCAGCAGCCCCATTGGTGGGATCCCCCAGCATTTT. Residues: CASSPIGGIPQHF. The rearrangement links TRBV3-1 to TRBJ1-5; D is unresolved. Germline-derived CDR1 and CDR2 are LGHDT and YNNKEL (reference sequence). Trimming stripped 4 bases from V and 10 bases from J, with 14 bases between. The CDR3 contains 13 residues.

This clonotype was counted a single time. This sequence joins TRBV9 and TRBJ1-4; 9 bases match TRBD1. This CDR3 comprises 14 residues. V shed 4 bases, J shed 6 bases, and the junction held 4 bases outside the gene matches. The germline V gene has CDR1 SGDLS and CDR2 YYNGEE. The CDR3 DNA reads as TGTGCCAGCAGCTCCGGGACAGGGTATGAAAAACTGTTTTTT. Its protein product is CASSSGTGYEKLFF. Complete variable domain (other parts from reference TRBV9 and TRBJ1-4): DSGVTQTPKHLITATGQRVTLRCSPRSGDLSVYWYQQSLDQGLQFLIQYYNGEERAKGNILERFSAQQFPDLHSELNLSSLELGDSALYFCASSSGTGYEKLFFGSGTQLSVL.

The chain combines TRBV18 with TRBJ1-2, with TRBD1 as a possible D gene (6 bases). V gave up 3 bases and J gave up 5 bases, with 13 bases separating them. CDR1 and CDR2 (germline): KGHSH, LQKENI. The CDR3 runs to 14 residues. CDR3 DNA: TGTGCCAGCTCACCCCGGGACATATATTATGGCTACACCTTC. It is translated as CASSPRDIYYGYTF.

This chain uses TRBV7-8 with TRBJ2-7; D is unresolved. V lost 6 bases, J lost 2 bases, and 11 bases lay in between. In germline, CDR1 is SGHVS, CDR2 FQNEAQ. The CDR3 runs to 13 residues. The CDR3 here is CASSQGRTYEQYF. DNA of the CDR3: TGTGCCAGCAGTCAAGGGCGGACCTACGAGCAGTACTTC.

CDR3 bases: TGTGCCAGCAGCCCGGGACACAGCAGCACTGAAGCTTTCTTT. The encoded protein is CASSPGHSSTEAFF. V and J are TRBV12-3 or TRBV12-4 and TRBJ1-1; D perhaps matches TRBD1 (6 bases). V was pared by 6 bases and J by 4 bases, with 15 bases between. The CDR3 totals 14 residues.

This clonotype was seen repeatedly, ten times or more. For the CDR3, the DNA is TGTGCCAGCAGCGTAGCGGGACAGGGGCGGCCTGGCTACACCTTC. It encodes CASSVAGQGRPGYTF. The chain recombines TRBV9 with TRBJ1-2; 10 bases map to TRBD1. This CDR3 is built from 15 residues. Trimming removed 0 bases from V and 7 bases from J; junction bases left unmatched: 6. Germline loops: CDR1 SGDLS, CDR2 YYNGEE. The full variable domain, its missing parts supplied by reference TRBV9 and TRBJ1-2, is DSGVTQTPKHLITATGQRVTLRCSPRSGDLSVYWYQQSLDQGLQFLIQYYNGEERAKGNILERFSAQQFPDLHSELNLSSLELGDSALYFCASSVAGQGRPGYTFGSGTRLTVV.

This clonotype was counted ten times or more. The CDR3 region has the DNA TGCGCCAGCAGCTTCAGGCAGGCGGGTAATTCACCCCTCCACTTT. This encodes CASSFRQAGNSPLHF. The rearrangement joins TRBV5-1 to TRBJ1-6, with no clear D. V shed 2 bases and J shed 6 bases, with 12 bases lying between them. Germline V gives CDR1 SGHRS, CDR2 YFSETQ. This CDR3 is 15 amino acids long.

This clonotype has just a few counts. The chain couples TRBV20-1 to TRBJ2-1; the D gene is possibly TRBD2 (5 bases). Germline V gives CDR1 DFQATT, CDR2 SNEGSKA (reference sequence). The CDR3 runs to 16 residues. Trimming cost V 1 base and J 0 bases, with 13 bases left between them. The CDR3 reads CSARGRTESSYNEQFF. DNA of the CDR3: TGCAGTGCTAGAGGCCGGACTGAGAGCTCCTACAATGAGCAGTTCTTC.

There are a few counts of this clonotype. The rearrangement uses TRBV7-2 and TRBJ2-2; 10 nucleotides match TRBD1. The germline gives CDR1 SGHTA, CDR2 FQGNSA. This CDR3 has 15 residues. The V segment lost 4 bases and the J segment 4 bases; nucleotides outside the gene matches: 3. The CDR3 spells CASSSGQGGTGELFF. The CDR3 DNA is TGTGCCAGCAGCTCCGGACAGGGGGGCACCGGGGAGCTGTTTTTT.

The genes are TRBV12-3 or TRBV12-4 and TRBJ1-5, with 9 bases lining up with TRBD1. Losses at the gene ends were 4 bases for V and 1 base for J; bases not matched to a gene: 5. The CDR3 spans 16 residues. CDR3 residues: CASSSPGQGSNQPQHF. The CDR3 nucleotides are TGTGCCAGCAGTTCGCCCGGACAGGGGAGCAATCAGCCCCAGCATTTT.

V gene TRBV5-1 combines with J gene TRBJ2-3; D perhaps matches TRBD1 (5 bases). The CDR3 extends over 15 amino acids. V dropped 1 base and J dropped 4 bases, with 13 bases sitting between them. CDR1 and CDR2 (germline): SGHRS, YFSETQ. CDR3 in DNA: TGCGCCAGCAGCTTGTTTGGGGCCAGCGCAGATACGCAGTATTTT. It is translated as CASSLFGASADTQYF. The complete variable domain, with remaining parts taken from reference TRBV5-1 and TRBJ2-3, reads KAGVTQTPRYLIKTRGQQVTLSCSPISGHRSVSWYQQTPGQGLQFLFEYFSETQRNKGNFPGRFSGRQFSNSRSEMNVSTLELGDSALYLCASSLFGASADTQYFGPGTRLTVL.

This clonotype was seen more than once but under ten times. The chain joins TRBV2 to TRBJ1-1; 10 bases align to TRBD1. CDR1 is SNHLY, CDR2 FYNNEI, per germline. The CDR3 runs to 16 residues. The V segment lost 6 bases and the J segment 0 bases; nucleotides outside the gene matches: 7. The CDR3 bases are TGTGCCAGCAGGTTGAGACAGGGGGCCTTGAACACTGAAGCTTTCTTT. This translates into CASRLRQGALNTEAFF.

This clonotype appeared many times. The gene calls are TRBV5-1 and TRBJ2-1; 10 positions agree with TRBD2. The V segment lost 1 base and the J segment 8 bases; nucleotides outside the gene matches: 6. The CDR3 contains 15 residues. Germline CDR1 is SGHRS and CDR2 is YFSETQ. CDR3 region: CASSLNLAGVDEQFF. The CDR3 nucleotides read TGCGCCAGCAGCTTGAACCTAGCGGGAGTTGATGAGCAGTTCTTC.

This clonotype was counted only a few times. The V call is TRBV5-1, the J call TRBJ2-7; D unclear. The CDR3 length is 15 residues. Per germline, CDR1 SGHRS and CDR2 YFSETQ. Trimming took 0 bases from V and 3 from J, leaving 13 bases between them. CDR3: CASSLEPKGGYEQYF. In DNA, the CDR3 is TGCGCCAGCAGCTTGGAACCGAAGGGTGGCTACGAGCAGTACTTC.

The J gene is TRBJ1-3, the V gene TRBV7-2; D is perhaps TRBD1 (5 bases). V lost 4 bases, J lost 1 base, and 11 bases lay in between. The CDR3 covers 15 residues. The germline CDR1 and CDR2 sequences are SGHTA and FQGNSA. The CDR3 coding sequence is TGTGCCAGCAGCTCGGGGGGGTTTTCTGGAAACACCATATATTTT. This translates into CASSSGGFSGNTIYF.